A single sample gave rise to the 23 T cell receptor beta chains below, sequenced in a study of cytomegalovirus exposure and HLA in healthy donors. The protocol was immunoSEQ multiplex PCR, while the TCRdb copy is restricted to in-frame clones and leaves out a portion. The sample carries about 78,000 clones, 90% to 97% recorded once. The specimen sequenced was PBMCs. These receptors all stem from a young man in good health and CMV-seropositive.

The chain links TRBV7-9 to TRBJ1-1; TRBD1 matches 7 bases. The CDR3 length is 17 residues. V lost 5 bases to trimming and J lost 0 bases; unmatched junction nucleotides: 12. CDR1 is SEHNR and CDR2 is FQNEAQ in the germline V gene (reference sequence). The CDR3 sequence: CASSLVRGDDMNTEAFF. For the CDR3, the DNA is TGTGCCAGCAGCCTCGTCAGGGGGGACGATATGAACACTGAAGCTTTCTTT.

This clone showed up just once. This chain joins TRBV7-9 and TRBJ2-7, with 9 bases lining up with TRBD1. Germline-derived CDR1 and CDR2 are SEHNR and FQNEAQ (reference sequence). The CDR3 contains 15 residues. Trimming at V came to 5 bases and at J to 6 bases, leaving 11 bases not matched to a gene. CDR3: CASSKSGTGLAEQYF. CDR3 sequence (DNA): TGTGCCAGCAGCAAGTCCGGGACAGGGCTGGCCGAGCAGTACTTC.

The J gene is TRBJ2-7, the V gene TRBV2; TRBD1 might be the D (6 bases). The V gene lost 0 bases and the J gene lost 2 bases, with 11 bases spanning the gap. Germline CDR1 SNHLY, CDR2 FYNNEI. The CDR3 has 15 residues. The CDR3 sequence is CASSEAMGAPYEQYF. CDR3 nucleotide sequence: TGTGCCAGCAGTGAAGCGATGGGGGCCCCCTACGAGCAGTACTTC.

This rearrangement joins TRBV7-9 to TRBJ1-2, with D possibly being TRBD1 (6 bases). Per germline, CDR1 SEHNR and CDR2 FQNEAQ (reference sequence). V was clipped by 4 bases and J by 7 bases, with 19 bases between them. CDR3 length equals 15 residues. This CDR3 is CASSSPRQDGSGYTF. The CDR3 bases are TGTGCCAGCAGCTCCCCCCGACAGGATGGTAGTGGCTACACCTTC.

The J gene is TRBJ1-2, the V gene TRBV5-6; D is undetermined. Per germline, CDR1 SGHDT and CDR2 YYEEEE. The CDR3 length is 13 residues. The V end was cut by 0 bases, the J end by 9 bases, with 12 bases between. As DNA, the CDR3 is TGTGCCAGCAGCTTGGGTCAGGAGGTTCGCTACACCTTC. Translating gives CASSLGQEVRYTF.

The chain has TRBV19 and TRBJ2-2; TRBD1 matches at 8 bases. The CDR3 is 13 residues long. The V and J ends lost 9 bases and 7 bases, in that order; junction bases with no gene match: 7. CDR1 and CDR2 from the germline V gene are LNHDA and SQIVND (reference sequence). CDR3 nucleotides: TGTGCCAGCCACAGGGGGTTGGACGGGGAGCTGTTTTTT. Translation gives CASHRGLDGELFF. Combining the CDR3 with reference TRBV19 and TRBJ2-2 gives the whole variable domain DGGITQSPKYLFRKEGQNVTLSCEQNLNHDAMYWYRQDPGQGLRLIYYSQIVNDFQKGDIAEGYSVSREKKESFPLTVTSAQKNPTAFYLCASHRGLDGELFFGEGSRLTVL.

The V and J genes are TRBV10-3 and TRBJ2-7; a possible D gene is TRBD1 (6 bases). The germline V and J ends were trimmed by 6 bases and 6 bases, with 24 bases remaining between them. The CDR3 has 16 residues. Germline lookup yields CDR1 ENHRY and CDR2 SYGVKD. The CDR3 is CAISRSSGTRGREQYF. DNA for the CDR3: TGTGCCATCAGCCGATCCTCCGGGACACGAGGGCGCGAGCAGTACTTC.

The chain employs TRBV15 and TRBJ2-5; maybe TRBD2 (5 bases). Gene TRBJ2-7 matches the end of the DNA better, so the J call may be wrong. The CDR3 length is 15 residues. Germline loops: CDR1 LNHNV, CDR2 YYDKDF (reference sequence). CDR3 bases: TGTGCCACCAGCAGAGAAGCGGTCGAGGGCTACGAGCAGTACTTC. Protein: CATSREAVEGYEQYF.

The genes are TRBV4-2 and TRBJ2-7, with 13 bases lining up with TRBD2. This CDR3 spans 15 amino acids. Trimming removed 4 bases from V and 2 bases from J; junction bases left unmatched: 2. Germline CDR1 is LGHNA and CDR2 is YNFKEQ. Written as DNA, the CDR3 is TGTGCCAGCAGCCCCGGACTAGCGGGGGCCTACGAGCAGTACTTC. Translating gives CASSPGLAGAYEQYF.

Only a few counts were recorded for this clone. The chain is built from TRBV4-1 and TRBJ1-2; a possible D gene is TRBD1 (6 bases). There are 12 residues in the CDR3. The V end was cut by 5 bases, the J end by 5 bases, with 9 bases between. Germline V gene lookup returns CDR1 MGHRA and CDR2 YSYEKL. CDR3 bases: TGCGCCAGCAGCTTACAGGGTTATGGCTACACCTTC. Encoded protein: CASSLQGYGYTF.

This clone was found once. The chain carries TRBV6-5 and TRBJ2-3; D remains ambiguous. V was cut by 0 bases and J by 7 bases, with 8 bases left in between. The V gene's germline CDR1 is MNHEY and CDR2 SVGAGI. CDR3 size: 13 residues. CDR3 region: CASSYSTANTQYF. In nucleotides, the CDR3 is TGTGCCAGCAGTTACTCGACTGCCAATACGCAGTATTTT.

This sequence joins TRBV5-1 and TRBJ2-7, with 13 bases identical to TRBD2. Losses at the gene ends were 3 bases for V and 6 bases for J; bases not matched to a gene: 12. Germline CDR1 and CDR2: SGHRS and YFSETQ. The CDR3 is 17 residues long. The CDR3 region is CASSSGTSGTSSGEQYF. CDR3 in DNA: TGCGCCAGCAGCTCCGGGACTAGCGGGACGTCGTCGGGCGAGCAGTACTTC.

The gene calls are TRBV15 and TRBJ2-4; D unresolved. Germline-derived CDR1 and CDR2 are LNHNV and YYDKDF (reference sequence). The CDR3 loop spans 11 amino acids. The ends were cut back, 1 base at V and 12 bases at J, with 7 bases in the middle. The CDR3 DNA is TGTGCCACCAGCAGAGGTCGAGCTCAGTACTTC. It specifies CATSRGRAQYF.

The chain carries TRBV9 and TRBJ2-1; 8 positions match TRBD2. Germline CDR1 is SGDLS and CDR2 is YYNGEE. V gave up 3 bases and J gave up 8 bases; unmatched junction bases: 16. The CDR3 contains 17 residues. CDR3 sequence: CASSATRYLAGGDEQFF. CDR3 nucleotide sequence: TGTGCCAGCAGCGCGACCCGTTATTTGGCGGGAGGCGATGAGCAGTTCTTC.

The CDR3 DNA reads TGTGCCAGCTTCACAGGGGCGGGAGGGCCCAGTGGCGAGCAGTACTTC. Translation gives CASFTGAGGPSGEQYF. This chain links TRBV28 with TRBJ2-7; 9 positions agree with TRBD2. The CDR3 totals 16 residues. The V gene's germline CDR1 is MDHEN and CDR2 SYDVKM. The junction had 17 bases not matched to a gene; V was cut back by 8 bases and J by 6 bases. The whole variable domain, filled in from reference TRBV28 and TRBJ2-7, reads DVKVTQSSRYLVKRTGEKVFLECVQDMDHENMFWYRQDPGLGLRLIYFSYDVKMKEKGDIPEGYSVSREKKERFSLILESASTNQTSMYLCASFTGAGGPSGEQYFGPGTRLTVT.

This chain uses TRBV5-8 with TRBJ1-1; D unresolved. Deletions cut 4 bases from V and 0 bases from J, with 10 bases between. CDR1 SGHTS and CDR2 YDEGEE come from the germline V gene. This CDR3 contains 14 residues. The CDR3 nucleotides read TGTGCCAGCAGCGGGAGGTTCATGAACACTGAAGCTTTCTTT. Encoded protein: CASSGRFMNTEAFF.

The CDR3 nucleotides read TGTGCCAGCAGCTTCGGTCCGAATCAGCCCCAGCATTTT. It specifies CASSFGPNQPQHF. This sequence joins TRBV5-6 and TRBJ1-5; D uncertain. Trimming removed 2 bases from V and 4 bases from J, with 7 bases in between. This CDR3 contains 13 residues. Germline V gene lookup returns CDR1 SGHDT and CDR2 YYEEEE.

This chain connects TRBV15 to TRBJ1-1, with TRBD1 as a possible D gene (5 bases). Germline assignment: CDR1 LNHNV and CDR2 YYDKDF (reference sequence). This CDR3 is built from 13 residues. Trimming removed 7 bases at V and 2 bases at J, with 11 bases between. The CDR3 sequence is CATTAGPNTEAFF. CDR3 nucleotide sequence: TGTGCCACCACGGCAGGGCCTAACACTGAAGCTTTCTTT.

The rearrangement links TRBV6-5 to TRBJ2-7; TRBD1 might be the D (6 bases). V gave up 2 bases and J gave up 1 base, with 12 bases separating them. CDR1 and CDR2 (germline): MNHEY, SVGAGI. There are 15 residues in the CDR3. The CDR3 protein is CASSYGQRNSYEQYF. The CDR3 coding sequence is TGTGCCAGCAGTTACGGACAGCGAAATTCCTACGAGCAGTACTTC.

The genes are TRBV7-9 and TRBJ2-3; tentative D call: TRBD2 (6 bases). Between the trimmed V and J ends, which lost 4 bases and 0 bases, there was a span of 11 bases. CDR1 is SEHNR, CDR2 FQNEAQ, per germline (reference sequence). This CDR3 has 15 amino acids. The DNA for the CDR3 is TGTGCCAGCAGCTCCCGGGACTCTAGCACAGATACGCAGTATTTT. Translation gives CASSSRDSSTDTQYF.

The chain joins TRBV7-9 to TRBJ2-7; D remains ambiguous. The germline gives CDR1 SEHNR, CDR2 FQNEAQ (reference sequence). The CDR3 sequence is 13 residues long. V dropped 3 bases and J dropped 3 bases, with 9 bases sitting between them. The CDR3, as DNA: TGTGCCAGCAGCTTCCGGGTTGGCTACGAGCAGTACTTC. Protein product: CASSFRVGYEQYF.

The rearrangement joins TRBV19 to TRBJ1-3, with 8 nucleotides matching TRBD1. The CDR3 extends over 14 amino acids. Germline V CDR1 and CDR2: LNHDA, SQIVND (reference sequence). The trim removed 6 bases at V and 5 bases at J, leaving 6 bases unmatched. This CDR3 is CASRLQGARNTIYF. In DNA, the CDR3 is TGTGCCAGTAGACTCCAGGGGGCCAGAAACACCATATATTTT.

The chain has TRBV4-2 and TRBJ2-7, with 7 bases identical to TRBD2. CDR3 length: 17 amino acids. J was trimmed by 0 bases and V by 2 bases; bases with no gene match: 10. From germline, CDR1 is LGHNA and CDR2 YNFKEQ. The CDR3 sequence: CASSQSLGLADSYEQYF. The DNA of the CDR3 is TGTGCCAGCAGCCAATCTCTGGGGCTAGCGGACTCCTACGAGCAGTACTTC.